The source of this T cell receptor beta chain is a study of blood T cells in healthy people across ages. Looking at the study overall: Roughly one uniquely barcoded beta molecule per two T cells was captured. Findings and caveats of the study: Significant beta diversity loss was already apparent by age about 39, declining roughly linearly.

Using a J-beta primer mix together with a sample-barcoded 5' primer, a second PCR was run for roughly 6 to 12 cycles. With 12 random nucleotides, a template-switch adaptor tagged each individual cDNA molecule. A single record per CDR3 protein comes from TCRdb applying MiXCR to the 5' RACE reads. The sample contains hundreds of thousands of distinct CDR3 sequences, around 36% of which appear only once. Each sample yielded at least 6 million isolated PBMCs. As regards this clonotype: The antigen remains undetermined. One junction end disagrees with the germline gene, perhaps due to a read error.

The sequence was obtained from a young man in good health. Material for sequencing was blood.

CDR3 bases: TGTGCCAGCAGCGTAGATCTTGGACACACTGAAGCTTTCTTT. Its protein is CASSVDLGHTEAFF. The rearrangement uses TRBV11-2 and TRBJ1-1, with D uncertain. CDR1 SGHAT and CDR2 FQNNGV come from the germline V gene. The CDR3 is 14 residues long.